This is a list of T cell receptor beta chains from one sample in a study of Ad26.COV2.S vaccination and SARS-CoV-2 variants. Sequenced by immunoSEQ multiplex PCR; TCRdb stores in-frame clones only, minus some. This sample has 440,000 or so clones, with 90% found just once. This material consisted of peripheral blood, taken in a trial of Ad26.COV2.S vaccine versus placebo. These TCRs come from a person between 18 and 59 years old who received the Ad26.COV2.S COVID-19 vaccine or a placebo. Each CDR3 is given with its conserved first and last residue. D genes are given only for firm matches. Clone size is shown for a subset of rows, as once, few, many or a class of expanded clone.

abundance,j_gene,v_gene,len,d_gene,CDR3aa,CDR3nt
once,TRBJ2-1,TRBV7-2,13,NA,CASSSDYSNEQFF,TGTGCCAGCAGTTCCGACTACTCCAATGAGCAGTTCTTC
NA,TRBJ2-3,TRBV14,16,TRBD2,CASSQELSAGADTQYF,TGTGCCAGCAGCCAAGAATTGTCAGCGGGAGCTGATACGCAGTATTTT
NA,TRBJ2-7,TRBV21-1,13,NA,CASSKVVPLGQYF,TGTGCCAGCAGCAAAGTGGTTCCTCTGGGGCAGTACTTC
NA,TRBJ2-6,TRBV18,18,TRBD1,CASSQNRGQSSGANVLTF,TGTGCCAGCTCACAAAACAGGGGCCAGAGCTCTGGGGCCAACGTCCTGACTTTC
NA,TRBJ1-6,TRBV7-2,15,NA,CASSPRQGRDLPLHF,TGTGCCAGCAGCCCCCGGCAGGGGCGGGATTTACCCCTCCACTTT
few,TRBJ2-7,TRBV29-1,10,NA,CSVEEGEQYF,TGCAGCGTTGAAGAGGGCGAGCAGTACTTC
NA,TRBJ2-2,TRBV27,15,TRBD2,CASSRAGGPGGELFF,TGTGCCAGTTCCAGGGCGGGAGGGCCTGGCGGGGAGCTGTTTTTT
NA,TRBJ2-7,TRBV21-1,16,NA,CASSTIIRDYSYEQYF,TGTGCCAGCAGCACGATAATACGGGACTACTCCTACGAGCAGTACTTC
NA,TRBJ2-2,TRBV11-1,16,NA,CASSLESSRGAGELFF,TGTGCCAGCAGCTTAGAGTCCTCCAGGGGGGCCGGGGAGCTGTTTTTT
NA,TRBJ2-4,TRBV20-1,17,NA,CSASLPSGLLAKNIQYF,TGCAGTGCTAGTCTGCCCAGTGGGCTACTAGCCAAAAACATTCAGTACTTC
NA,TRBJ2-7,TRBV3-1/TRBV3-2,12,NA,CASSRPGGEQYF,TGTGCCAGCAGCCGGCCCGGGGGCGAGCAGTACTTC
once,TRBJ1-1,TRBV5-6,13,NA,CASSGTFTTEAFF,TGTGCCAGCAGTGGAACATTTACCACTGAAGCTTTCTTT
NA,TRBJ2-7,TRBV24-1,14,TRBD1,CATSDPTGGSEQYF,TGTGCCACCAGTGACCCAACAGGGGGCAGCGAGCAGTACTTC
NA,TRBJ1-1,TRBV29-1,16,NA,CSVEDYSGARNTEAFF,TGCAGCGTTGAAGATTACTCGGGGGCTCGGAACACTGAAGCTTTCTTT
NA,TRBJ2-5,TRBV15,13,NA,CATSSGREMSQYF,TGTGCCACCAGCAGCGGCAGGGAGATGTCCCAGTACTTC
NA,TRBJ2-5,TRBV13,16,TRBD2,CASSPPIAGGRETQYF,TGTGCCAGCAGCCCCCCCATAGCGGGAGGTCGAGAGACCCAGTACTTC
NA,TRBJ2-3,TRBV28,16,TRBD2,CASIPLLAGGTDTQYF,TGTGCCAGCATTCCTCTCTTAGCGGGAGGGACAGATACGCAGTATTTT
NA,TRBJ2-7,TRBV27,14,NA,CASSPGPARGEQYF,TGTGCCAGCAGTCCGGGACCCGCAAGAGGGGAGCAGTACTTC
few,TRBJ1-6,TRBV2,14,NA,CASRETGGDSPLHF,TGTGCCAGCAGGGAGACAGGTGGCGACTCACCCCTCCACTTT
once,TRBJ2-1,TRBV5-4,16,NA,CASSLEQVSSYNEQFF,TGTGCCAGCAGCTTGGAACAGGTGAGCTCCTACAATGAGCAGTTCTTC
NA,TRBJ1-6,TRBV5-6,17,TRBD1,CASSWGQGGLGDSPLHF,TGTGCCAGCAGCTGGGGACAGGGTGGTCTCGGGGATTCACCCCTCCACTTT
few,TRBJ2-7,TRBV5-1,13,TRBD1,CASSRDSGREQYF,TGCGCCAGCAGCAGGGACAGTGGCCGCGAGCAGTACTTC
NA,TRBJ2-5,TRBV5-4,17,NA,CASSPGGLGLGQETQYF,TGTGCCAGCAGCCCTGGGGGATTGGGATTAGGTCAAGAGACCCAGTACTTC
NA,TRBJ1-6,TRBV6-1,16,TRBD1,CASSDRRGLSGSPLHF,TGTGCCAGCAGTGATCGCAGGGGGCTCTCAGGGTCACCCCTCCACTTT
NA,TRBJ2-2,TRBV9,14,NA,CASSAGVGTGELFF,TGTGCCAGCAGCGCGGGCGTCGGCACCGGGGAGCTGTTTTTT
NA,TRBJ2-3,TRBV30,12,NA,CAWSRGGDTQYF,TGTGCCTGGAGTAGGGGAGGAGATACGCAGTATTTT
NA,TRBJ2-5,TRBV18,12,NA,CASSPGPETQYF,TGTGCCAGCTCACCTGGTCCAGAGACCCAGTACTTC
NA,TRBJ2-1,TRBV28,15,NA,CASSITGLSYNEQFF,TGTGCCAGCAGCATTACGGGGCTTTCCTACAATGAGCAGTTCTTC
NA,TRBJ1-6,TRBV5-3,17,NA,CARSLVCTGSYNSPLHF,TGTGCCAGAAGCTTGGTTTGTACAGGCTCCTATAATTCACCCCTCCACTTT
NA,TRBJ2-7,TRBV7-9,13,NA,CASTSTSSYEQYF,TGTGCCAGCACCTCGACTAGCTCCTACGAGCAGTACTTC
NA,TRBJ2-2,TRBV5-1,15,NA,CASSLMGVGPGELFF,TGCGCCAGCAGCTTGATGGGTGTCGGCCCCGGGGAGCTGTTTTTT
NA,TRBJ2-7,TRBV18,15,TRBD2,CASSPTGGASYEQYF,TGTGCCAGCTCACCGACGGGAGGCGCCTCCTACGAGCAGTACTTC
NA,TRBJ2-7,TRBV21-1,14,NA,CASSNAGAGYEQYF,TGTGCCAGCAGCAATGCGGGAGCGGGCTACGAGCAGTACTTC
NA,TRBJ2-1,TRBV11-2,15,TRBD1,CASSLVGRGSNEQFF,TGTGCCAGCAGCTTAGTTGGCAGGGGGAGTAATGAGCAGTTCTTC
NA,TRBJ1-4,TRBV27,12,NA,CASSRVNEKLFF,TGTGCCAGCAGTCGCGTTAATGAAAAACTGTTTTTT
once,TRBJ2-5,TRBV2,14,NA,CASSVGRIQETQYF,TGTGCCAGCAGTGTGGGACGGATACAAGAGACCCAGTACTTC
NA,TRBJ2-1,TRBV13,13,TRBD2,CASSPGRGGEQFF,TGTGCCAGCAGCCCCGGGCGGGGGGGTGAGCAGTTCTTC
NA,TRBJ2-3,TRBV5-1,15,NA,CASSLAPRSTDTQYF,TGCGCCAGCAGCTTGGCCCCGCGTAGCACAGATACGCAGTATTTT
NA,TRBJ2-5,TRBV19,14,TRBD1,CASSIGGQGETQYF,TGTGCCAGTAGTATTGGCGGACAGGGGGAGACCCAGTACTTC
NA,TRBJ2-1,TRBV25-1,17,TRBD2,CASSREAGVISYNEQFF,TGTGCCAGCAGTCGTGAAGCGGGAGTTATCTCCTACAATGAGCAGTTCTTC
NA,TRBJ2-5,TRBV5-6,13,TRBD2,CASSLVGRETQYF,TGTGCCAGCAGCTTGGTCGGGAGGGAGACCCAGTACTTC
NA,TRBJ2-5,TRBV29-1,10,NA,CSGARETQYF,TGCAGCGGGGCGAGAGAGACCCAGTACTTC
NA,TRBJ2-2,TRBV10-3,11,NA,CAIAGTGELFF,TGTGCCATCGCGGGCACCGGGGAGCTGTTTTTT
NA,TRBJ1-5,TRBV6-2/TRBV6-3,13,TRBD1,CASSFTGDQPQHF,TGTGCCAGCAGTTTCACAGGGGATCAGCCCCAGCATTTT
NA,TRBJ2-3,TRBV7-3,14,TRBD1,CASSQTGVADTQYF,TGTGCCAGCAGCCAGACAGGGGTCGCAGATACGCAGTATTTT
NA,TRBJ1-1,TRBV15,16,NA,CATSRDYLGRATEAFF,TGTGCCACCAGCAGAGATTATCTGGGGCGGGCGACTGAAGCTTTCTTT
few,TRBJ2-3,TRBV10-3,16,NA,CAISGDFGERADTQYF,TGTGCCATCAGTGGGGATTTTGGGGAAAGGGCAGATACGCAGTATTTT
NA,TRBJ2-5,TRBV6-6,13,TRBD1,CASSYDREETQYF,TGTGCCAGCAGTTACGACAGGGAGGAGACCCAGTACTTC
NA,TRBJ1-2,TRBV5-4,12,NA,CASSLVGYGYTF,TGTGCCAGCAGCTTGGTGGGATATGGCTACACCTTC
NA,TRBJ2-7,TRBV7-2,15,TRBD1,CASSPSGTAFYEQYF,TGTGCCAGCAGCCCTTCCGGGACAGCCTTCTACGAGCAGTACTTC
NA,TRBJ1-1,TRBV19,14,NA,CASSIDRGNTEAFF,TGTGCCAGTAGTATAGACAGGGGGAACACTGAAGCTTTCTTT